The rows below give T cell receptor beta chains drawn from one sample of a study of persistence of HIV-infected CD4 T cells. TCRdb's copy holds only in-frame clones and misses some; the assay was immunoSEQ multiplex PCR. This sample carries more than 30,000 clones, 80% to 90% of them seen once, and the ten largest clones take about 18%. These receptors have no known antigen. The sample consisted of CD4+ T cells sorted from PBMCs after 18-hour stimulation, taken from a patient who received antiretroviral therapy. These receptors all come from an adult woman with HIV who was CMV-seropositive. Both conserved end residues are part of each CDR3. The order of the fields is V gene, D gene, CDR3 protein. The D gene is left open where the match is weak.

v_call: TRBV3-1/TRBV3-2
d_call: TRBD1
cdr3_aa: CASSQPGTGGSGELFF

v_call: TRBV6-2/TRBV6-3
d_call: .
cdr3_aa: CASSYSIRYTEAFF

v_call: TRBV5-1
d_call: .
cdr3_aa: CASTPLTGSTDTQYF

v_call: TRBV28
d_call: .
cdr3_aa: CASSPRDPYADTQYF

v_call: TRBV15
d_call: TRBD1
cdr3_aa: CATSKTGLNYEQYF

v_call: TRBV7-8
d_call: TRBD1
cdr3_aa: CASIPGQGISYEQYF

v_call: TRBV5-1
d_call: TRBD2
cdr3_aa: CASSLAGTSGSREQYF

v_call: TRBV2
d_call: TRBD2
cdr3_aa: CASNSGLAVYEQYF

v_call: TRBV7-9
d_call: .
cdr3_aa: CASSLVSRENTEAFF

v_call: TRBV5-6
d_call: .
cdr3_aa: CASSLAVLSGVYEQYF

v_call: TRBV9
d_call: TRBD2
cdr3_aa: CASSAQTSAGTGELFF

v_call: TRBV7-8
d_call: .
cdr3_aa: CASSPRTQPQPQHF

v_call: TRBV4-1
d_call: TRBD2
cdr3_aa: CASARGDRNYEQYF

v_call: TRBV3-1/TRBV3-2
d_call: .
cdr3_aa: CASGPLAVQPQHF

v_call: TRBV4-1
d_call: TRBD1
cdr3_aa: CASSRDFRGLGGTEAFF

v_call: TRBV19
d_call: .
cdr3_aa: CASSIPAGTGPYEQYF

v_call: TRBV28
d_call: .
cdr3_aa: CASSNIGGTEAFF

v_call: TRBV5-8
d_call: .
cdr3_aa: CASNHPAQAPDTQYF